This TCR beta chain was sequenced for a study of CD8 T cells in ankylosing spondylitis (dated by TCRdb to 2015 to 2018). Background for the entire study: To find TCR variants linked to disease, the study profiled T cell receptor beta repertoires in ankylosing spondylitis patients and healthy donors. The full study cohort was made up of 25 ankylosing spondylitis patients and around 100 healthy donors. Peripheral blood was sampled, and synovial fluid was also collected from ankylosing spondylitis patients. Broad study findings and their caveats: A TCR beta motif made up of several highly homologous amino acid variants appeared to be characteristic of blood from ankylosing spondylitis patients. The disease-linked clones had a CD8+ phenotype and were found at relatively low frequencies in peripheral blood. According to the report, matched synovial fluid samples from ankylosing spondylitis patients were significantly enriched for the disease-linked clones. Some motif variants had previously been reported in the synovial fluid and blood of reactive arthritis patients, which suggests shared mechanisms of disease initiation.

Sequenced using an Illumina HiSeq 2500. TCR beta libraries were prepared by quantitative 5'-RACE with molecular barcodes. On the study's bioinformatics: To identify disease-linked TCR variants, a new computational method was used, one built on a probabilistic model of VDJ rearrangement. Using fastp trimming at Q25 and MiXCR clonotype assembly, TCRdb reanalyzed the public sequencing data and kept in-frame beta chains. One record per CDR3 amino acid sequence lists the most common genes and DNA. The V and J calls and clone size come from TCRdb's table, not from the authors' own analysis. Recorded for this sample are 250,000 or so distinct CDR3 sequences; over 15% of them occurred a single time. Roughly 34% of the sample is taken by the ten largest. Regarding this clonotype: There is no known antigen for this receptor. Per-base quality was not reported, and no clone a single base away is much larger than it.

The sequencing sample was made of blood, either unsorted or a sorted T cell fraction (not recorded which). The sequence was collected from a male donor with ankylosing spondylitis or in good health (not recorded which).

The DNA is as follows: TGCGCCAGCAGGCAGGGAAGTTCCTACGAGCAGTACTTC. Translation gives CASRQGSSYEQYF. The chain is made from TRBV4-1 and TRBJ2-7, and perhaps TRBD1 as D gene, on 5 matching bases. From its cysteine to its phenylalanine, the CDR3 spans 13 amino acids. Only the CDR3 part of the read is kept: 39 bases, read in frame from the first base. V is cut by 6 bases and J by 1 base, and the space between the germline ends is 10 bases. CDR1 and CDR2, per the germline V gene, are MGHRA and YSYEKL.